The clone carrying this TCR beta chain was recorded a few times. Then a second PCR, running roughly 7 to 11 cycles, was carried out with a sample-barcoded 5' primer and a J-beta primer mix. Unique molecular identifiers of 12 random nucleotides labeled each cDNA. TCRdb fed the 5' RACE reads into MiXCR, producing one record per CDR3 protein. The sample has roughly 1,300,000 distinct CDR3 sequences; approximately 59% are singletons. This specimen comes from a study of blood T cells in healthy people across ages. The CDR3 is 15 residues long. Germline CDR1 SGHTA, CDR2 FQGNSA. V dropped 2 bases and J dropped 0 bases, with 9 bases sitting between them.

The specimen was blood. The J gene is TRBJ2-3, the V gene TRBV7-2; no firm D call. The TCR sequence derives from a man aged 18 to 30 in good health. In DNA, the CDR3 is TGTGCCAGCAGCTTAACCGGCACTAGCACAGATACGCAGTATTTT. This codes for CASSLTGTSTDTQYF.